These 17 T cell receptor beta chains were all obtained from the same sample, sequenced in a study of blood T cell repertoires in COVID-19. The data were produced by immunoSEQ multiplex PCR, yet TCRdb's version contains in-frame clones alone and is incomplete. This sample has about 190,000 clones, with roughly 88% found just once. The sequencing input was PBMCs or T cells enriched from blood (not recorded which). These receptors came from a man aged 35 to 55 with acute COVID-19.

The chain employs TRBV30 and TRBJ1-3; TRBD1 is a possible D gene (5 bases). CDR3 length: 16 residues. V gave up 4 bases and J gave up 4 bases, with 20 bases separating them. Germline loops: CDR1 GTSNPN, CDR2 SVGIG (reference sequence). The CDR3 spells CAWKAGWTGGGNTIYF. The CDR3 DNA sequence: TGTGCCTGGAAGGCAGGATGGACCGGGGGAGGAAACACCATATATTTT.

This chain connects TRBV9 to TRBJ2-1, with 12 positions matching TRBD1. Germline V gene data show CDR1 as SGDLS and CDR2 as YYNGEE. V trimming: 3 bases; J trimming: 9 bases; junction bases outside the gene matches: 4. This CDR3 region has 14 residues. CDR3 region: CASSAPGQGAEQFF. Here the CDR3 DNA reads TGTGCCAGCAGCGCTCCGGGACAGGGGGCTGAGCAGTTCTTC. The full variable domain, its missing parts supplied by reference TRBV9 and TRBJ2-1, is DSGVTQTPKHLITATGQRVTLRCSPRSGDLSVYWYQQSLDQGLQFLIQYYNGEERAKGNILERFSAQQFPDLHSELNLSSLELGDSALYFCASSAPGQGAEQFFGPGTRLTVL.

The J gene is TRBJ1-3, the V gene TRBV28; TRBD1 matches 7 bases. Germline V gene lookup returns CDR1 MDHEN and CDR2 SYDVKM. With 6 bases clipped from V and 0 bases from J, the junction kept 2 bases outside the gene matches. The length of the CDR3 is 14 residues. The CDR3 reads CASRQGRSGNTIYF. The DNA of the CDR3 is TGTGCCAGCAGACAGGGGCGCTCTGGAAACACCATATATTTT. Combining the CDR3 with reference TRBV28 and TRBJ1-3 gives the whole variable domain DVKVTQSSRYLVKRTGEKVFLECVQDMDHENMFWYRQDPGLGLRLIYFSYDVKMKEKGDIPEGYSVSREKKERFSLILESASTNQTSMYLCASRQGRSGNTIYFGEGSWLTVV.

The V and J genes are TRBV27 and TRBJ2-4; D not certain. CDR3 length: 15 residues. Germline CDR1 is MNHEY and CDR2 is SMNVEV (reference sequence). V lost 2 bases and J 3 bases, leaving 11 bases between the germline ends. CDR3: CASSLAGWRKNIQYF. DNA of the CDR3: TGTGCCAGCAGTTTAGCAGGCTGGCGCAAAAACATTCAGTACTTC.

The V gene is TRBV7-9, the J gene TRBJ1-3, with TRBD1 matching over 10 bases. The J segment lost 4 bases and the V segment lost 5 bases, leaving 8 bases of the junction unmatched. CDR1 SEHNR and CDR2 FQNEAQ come from the germline V gene (reference sequence). The CDR3 has 16 residues. The CDR3 DNA sequence: TGTGCCAGCAGCGCCCGACAGGGGGCAGGAGGAAACACCATATATTTT. Its protein product is CASSARQGAGGNTIYF.

The chain couples TRBV5-1 to TRBJ1-1; 7 nucleotides agree with TRBD1. This CDR3 is 17 amino acids long. The junction had 12 bases not matched to a gene; V was cut back by 4 bases and J by 0 bases. The germline V gene has CDR1 SGHRS and CDR2 YFSETQ. This chain's CDR3 is CASSPGQKISMNTEAFF. CDR3 DNA sequence: TGCGCCAGCAGCCCGGGACAGAAAATATCAATGAACACTGAAGCTTTCTTT.

V gene TRBV30 combines with J gene TRBJ1-1; D perhaps matches TRBD1 (5 bases). This CDR3 is built from 14 residues. V dropped 0 bases and J dropped 1 base, with 9 bases sitting between them. The germline V gene has CDR1 GTSNPN and CDR2 SVGIG (reference sequence). CDR3 loop: CAWSVRGQNTEAFF. The CDR3 nucleotides read TGTGCCTGGAGTGTACGAGGACAGAACACTGAAGCTTTCTTT.

CDR3 in DNA: TGTGCCAGTAGTATTCTTTTTATCGGGCTAGCGGGTGGCAATGAGCAGTTCTTC. The encoded protein is CASSILFIGLAGGNEQFF. The chain uses TRBV19 and TRBJ2-1, with 8 positions matching TRBD2. Germline CDR1 reads LNHDA; CDR2 reads SQIVND (reference sequence). With 3 bases clipped from V and 6 bases from J, the junction kept 16 bases outside the gene matches. The CDR3 spans 18 residues. The entire variable domain, with the rest obtained from reference TRBV19 and TRBJ2-1, is as follows: DGGITQSPKYLFRKEGQNVTLSCEQNLNHDAMYWYRQDPGQGLRLIYYSQIVNDFQKGDIAEGYSVSREKKESFPLTVTSAQKNPTAFYLCASSILFIGLAGGNEQFFGPGTRLTVL.

The chain combines TRBV7-9 with TRBJ2-1; D is perhaps TRBD2 (6 bases). The CDR3 sequence is 13 residues long. The germline V gene has CDR1 SEHNR and CDR2 FQNEAQ (reference sequence). The V and J ends lost 5 bases and 3 bases respectively, with 8 bases between them. CDR3 bases: TGTGCCAGCAGCCGCGGGGACTACAATGAGCAGTTCTTC. It is translated as CASSRGDYNEQFF. The full variable domain, completed using reference TRBV7-9 and TRBJ2-1, is DTGVSQNPRHKITKRGQNVTFRCDPISEHNRLYWYRQTLGQGPEFLTYFQNEAQLEKSRLLSDRFSAERPKGSFSTLEIQRTEQGDSAMYLCASSRGDYNEQFFGPGTRLTVL.

The chain couples TRBV6-2 or TRBV6-3 to TRBJ1-5; D is unresolved. CDR1 is MNHEY, CDR2 SVGEGT, per germline. V lost 2 bases and J 6 bases, leaving 11 bases between the germline ends. The length of the CDR3 is 14 residues. The CDR3 nucleotides are TGTGCCAGCAGTTACATATATCCCGGTCAGCCCCAGCATTTT. Protein sequence: CASSYIYPGQPQHF.

The V call is TRBV4-3, the J call TRBJ2-1, with 9 bases aligning to TRBD2. Looked up from germline, CDR1 is LGHNA and CDR2 is YSLEER. The V segment lost 1 base and the J segment 3 bases; nucleotides outside the gene matches: 4. The CDR3 length is 16 residues. CDR3 coding DNA: TGCGCCAGCAGCCAAGGACTAGCGGACGTCTACAATGAGCAGTTCTTC. Protein sequence: CASSQGLADVYNEQFF.

The V call is TRBV5-1, the J call TRBJ2-7, with 7 positions matching TRBD1. The CDR3 totals 12 residues. Germline V gives CDR1 SGHRS, CDR2 YFSETQ. The junction had 2 bases not matched to a gene; V was cut back by 4 bases and J by 4 bases. CDR3 sequence: CASSGTDYEQYF. The CDR3 bases are TGCGCCAGCAGCGGGACAGATTACGAGCAGTACTTC. Based on the CDR3 plus reference TRBV5-1 and TRBJ2-7, the full variable domain is KAGVTQTPRYLIKTRGQQVTLSCSPISGHRSVSWYQQTPGQGLQFLFEYFSETQRNKGNFPGRFSGRQFSNSRSEMNVSTLELGDSALYLCASSGTDYEQYFGPGTRLTVT.

The chain carries TRBV7-9 and TRBJ2-5, with 7 bases that match TRBD2. Germline V gene data show CDR1 as SEHNR and CDR2 as FQNEAQ (reference sequence). V trimming: 5 bases; J trimming: 5 bases; junction bases outside the gene matches: 8. This CDR3 comprises 14 residues. The CDR3 region is CASSHPGRPETQYF. CDR3 DNA: TGTGCCAGCAGCCATCCCGGGAGGCCCGAGACCCAGTACTTC.

The chain employs TRBV28 and TRBJ2-7; 9 positions agree with TRBD2. The CDR3 has 16 residues. V lost 6 bases and J lost 2; bases outside the gene matches: 11. The germline gives CDR1 MDHEN, CDR2 SYDVKM. CDR3 loop: CASSGVSSGDAYEQYF. CDR3 DNA: TGTGCCAGCAGCGGAGTTTCTAGCGGGGACGCCTACGAGCAGTACTTC.

The chain has TRBV13 and TRBJ1-4; TRBD1 aligns across 8 bases. With V trimmed by 8 bases and J by 4 bases, 12 bases remained unmatched. Germline-derived CDR1 and CDR2 are PRHDT and FYEKMQ (reference sequence). The CDR3 length is 16 residues. CDR3: CASLNTGTGSNEKLFF. The CDR3 bases are TGTGCCAGCCTAAATACCGGGACAGGTAGTAATGAAAAACTGTTTTTT.

This chain links TRBV9 with TRBJ2-5; D possibly corresponds to TRBD2 (6 bases). Trimming took off 3 bases at V and 5 bases at J, with 14 bases between the two ends. CDR3 length: 14 amino acids. Germline V CDR1 and CDR2: SGDLS, YYNGEE. The CDR3 loop is CASSAREPSETQYF. The CDR3 DNA follows: TGTGCCAGCAGCGCCCGGGAGCCCTCGGAGACCCAGTACTTC.

This clone was detected only once. The CDR3 region is CASLGTSGRNEQFF. CDR3 coding DNA: TGTGCCAGCCTCGGGACTAGCGGTCGCAATGAGCAGTTCTTC. The chain combines TRBV2 with TRBJ2-1, with 11 bases identical to TRBD2. The CDR3 is 14 residues long. Germline assignment: CDR1 SNHLY and CDR2 FYNNEI. V shed 8 bases, J shed 6 bases, and the junction held 6 bases outside the gene matches.